The present T cell receptor beta chain was sequenced within a study of cytomegalovirus exposure and HLA in healthy donors. General study results and limits: Only CMV serostatus was available as immune exposure information.

The CDR3 totals 17 residues. V was pared by 2 bases and J by 0 bases, with 5 bases of the junction left unmatched. CDR1 and CDR2 from the germline V gene are LNHDA and SQIVND (reference sequence). In its sample, this clone was seen once. Its antigen is currently unknown. PCR amplification relied on 60 Vbeta primers (plus 13 Jbeta primers). Measured with immunoSEQ multiplex PCR; TCRdb has only the in-frame clones, and not every one. The table has under 250,000 clones, more than 75% seen once. The specimen sequenced was PBMCs. The rearrangement joins TRBV19 to TRBJ2-2; 8 nucleotides align to TRBD1. The TCR comes from a male donor in good health and CMV-seronegative. The CDR3 spells CASSIKGTGANTGELFF. CDR3 DNA sequence: TGTGCCAGTAGTATAAAAGGGACAGGTGCGAACACCGGGGAGCTGTTTTTT.